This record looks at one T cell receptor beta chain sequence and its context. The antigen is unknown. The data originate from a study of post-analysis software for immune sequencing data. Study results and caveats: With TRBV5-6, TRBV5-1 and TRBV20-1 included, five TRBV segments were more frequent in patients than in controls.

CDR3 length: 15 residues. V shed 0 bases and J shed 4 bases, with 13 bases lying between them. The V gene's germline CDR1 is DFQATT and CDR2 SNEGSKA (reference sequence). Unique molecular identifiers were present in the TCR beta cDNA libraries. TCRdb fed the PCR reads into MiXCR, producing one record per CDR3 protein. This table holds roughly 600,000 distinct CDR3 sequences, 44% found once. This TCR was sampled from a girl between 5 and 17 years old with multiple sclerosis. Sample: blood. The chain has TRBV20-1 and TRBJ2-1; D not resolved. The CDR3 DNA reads TGCAGTGCTAGAGAGAAGCTACCTCCATACAATGAGCAGTTCTTC. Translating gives CSAREKLPPYNEQFF.